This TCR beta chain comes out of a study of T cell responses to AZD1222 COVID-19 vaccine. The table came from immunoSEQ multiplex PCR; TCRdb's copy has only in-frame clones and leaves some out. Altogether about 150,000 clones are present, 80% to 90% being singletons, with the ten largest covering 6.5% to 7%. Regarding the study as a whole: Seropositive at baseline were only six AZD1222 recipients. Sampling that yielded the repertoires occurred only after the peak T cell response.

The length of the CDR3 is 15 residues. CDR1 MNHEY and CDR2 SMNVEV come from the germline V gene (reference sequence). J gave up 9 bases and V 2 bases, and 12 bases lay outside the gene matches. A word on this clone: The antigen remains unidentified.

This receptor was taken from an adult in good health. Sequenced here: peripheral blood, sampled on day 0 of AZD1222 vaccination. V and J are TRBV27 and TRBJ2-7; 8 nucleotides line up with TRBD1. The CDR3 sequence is CASSLETGAGLVQYF. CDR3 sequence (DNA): TGTGCCAGCAGTTTAGAGACAGGGGCTGGGCTCGTGCAGTACTTC.